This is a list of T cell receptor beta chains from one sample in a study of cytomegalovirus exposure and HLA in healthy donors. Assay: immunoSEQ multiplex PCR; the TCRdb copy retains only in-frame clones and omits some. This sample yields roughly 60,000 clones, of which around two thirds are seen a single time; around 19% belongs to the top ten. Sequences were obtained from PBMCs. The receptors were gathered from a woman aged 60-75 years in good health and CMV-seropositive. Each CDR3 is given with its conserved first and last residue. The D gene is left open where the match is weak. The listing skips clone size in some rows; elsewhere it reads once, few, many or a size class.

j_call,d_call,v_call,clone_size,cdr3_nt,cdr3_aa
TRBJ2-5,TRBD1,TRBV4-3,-,TGCGCCAGCAGCCCTTACAGGGGCGAAGGAGAGACCCAGTACTTC,CASSPYRGEGETQYF
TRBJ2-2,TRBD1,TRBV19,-,TGTGCCAGTACGGGACAGCCGAACACCGGGGAGCTGTTTTTT,CASTGQPNTGELFF
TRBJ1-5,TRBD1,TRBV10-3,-,TGTGCCATCAGAGGGACAGGGGAGGGTCAGCCCCAGCATTTT,CAIRGTGEGQPQHF
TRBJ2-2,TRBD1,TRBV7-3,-,TGTGCCAGCAGCTTAAACTTCAGGGGGCCGGCGTACACCGGGGAGCTGTTTTTT,CASSLNFRGPAYTGELFF
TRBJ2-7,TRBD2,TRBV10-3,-,TGTGCCATCAGTGAGTCGACTCGGACTAGCGGGGCCCACGAGCAGTACTTC,CAISESTRTSGAHEQYF
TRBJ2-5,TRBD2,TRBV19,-,TGTGCCAGTAGCCTGTTCTTGAGCGGGGGGCACCAAGAGACCCAGTACTTC,CASSLFLSGGHQETQYF
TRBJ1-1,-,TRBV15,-,TGTGCCACCGCGGACTCGACGAACACTGAAGCTTTCTTT,CATADSTNTEAFF
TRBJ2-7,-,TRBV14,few,TGTGCCAGCAGCCAAGATTTCGGCGAGCAGTACTTC,CASSQDFGEQYF
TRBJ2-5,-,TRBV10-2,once,TGCGCCAGCGGCCAGACCCAGTACTTC,CASGQTQYF
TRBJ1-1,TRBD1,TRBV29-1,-,TGCAGCGTCAGACAGGGGCTCCATGAAGCTTTCTTT,CSVRQGLHEAFF
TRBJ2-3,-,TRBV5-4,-,TGTGCCAGCAGCCCCGAGGGTTTTATCACAGATACGCAGTATTTT,CASSPEGFITDTQYF
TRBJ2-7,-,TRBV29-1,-,TGCAGCGTTGTCCAATCACTCCCCTTCTTCGAGGACAGCTACGAGCAGTACTTC,CSVVQSLPFFEDSYEQYF
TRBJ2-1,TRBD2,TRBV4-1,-,TGCGCCAGCAGGCCAGGACTAGCGGGGAACAATGAGCAGTTCTTC,CASRPGLAGNNEQFF
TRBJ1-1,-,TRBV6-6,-,TGTGCCAGCAGTTACTCCCGGGGTCGGACTGAAGCTTTCTTT,CASSYSRGRTEAFF
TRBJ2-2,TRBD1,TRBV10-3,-,TGTGCCATCAGTGAGTCGGGGACAGCGAACACCGGGGAGCTGTTTTTT,CAISESGTANTGELFF
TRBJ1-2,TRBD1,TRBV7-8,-,TGTGCCAGCAGCGCCTTACAGGGGGGAAACTATGGCTACACCTTC,CASSALQGGNYGYTF
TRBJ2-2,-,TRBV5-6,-,TGTGCCAGCAGCTTGGAGGGGTTCACCGGGGAGCTGTTTTTT,CASSLEGFTGELFF
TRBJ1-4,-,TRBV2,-,TGTGCCAGCAGTGAAGTAAGCGGGAATGAAAAACTGTTTTTT,CASSEVSGNEKLFF
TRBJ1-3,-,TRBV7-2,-,TGTGCCAGCAGCTTGACGGACTCTACCGGGGGCACCATATATTTT,CASSLTDSTGGTIYF
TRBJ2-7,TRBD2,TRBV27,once,TGTGCCAGCAGTTTATTCCAGCGGGGGAGATACGAGCAGTACTTC,CASSLFQRGRYEQYF
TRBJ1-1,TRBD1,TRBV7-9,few,TGTGCCAGCAGCTTACGTGATTCTGCAGGGGGGAAAGCTTTCTTT,CASSLRDSAGGKAFF
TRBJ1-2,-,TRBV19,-,TGTGCCAGCCTGGGGGCCCCCTATGGCTACACCTTC,CASLGAPYGYTF
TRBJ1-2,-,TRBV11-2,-,TGTGCCAGCAGCTTAGTACAGGATGGCTACACCTTC,CASSLVQDGYTF
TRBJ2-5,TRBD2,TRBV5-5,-,TGTGCCAGCAGCTTGGAAGTGGCTAGCGGAGAGACCCAGTACTTC,CASSLEVASGETQYF
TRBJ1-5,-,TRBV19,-,TGTGCCAGTAGTGCTTTCCAGGGGTCGGGTCAGCCCCAGCATTTT,CASSAFQGSGQPQHF
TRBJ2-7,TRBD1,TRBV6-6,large,TGTGCCAGCAGTTTAAGGGGGCGCGGGTCCTACGAGCAGTACTTC,CASSLRGRGSYEQYF
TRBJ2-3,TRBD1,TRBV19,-,TGTGCCAGTAGTCTCCGGGACAGGGTCACAGATACGCAGTATTTT,CASSLRDRVTDTQYF